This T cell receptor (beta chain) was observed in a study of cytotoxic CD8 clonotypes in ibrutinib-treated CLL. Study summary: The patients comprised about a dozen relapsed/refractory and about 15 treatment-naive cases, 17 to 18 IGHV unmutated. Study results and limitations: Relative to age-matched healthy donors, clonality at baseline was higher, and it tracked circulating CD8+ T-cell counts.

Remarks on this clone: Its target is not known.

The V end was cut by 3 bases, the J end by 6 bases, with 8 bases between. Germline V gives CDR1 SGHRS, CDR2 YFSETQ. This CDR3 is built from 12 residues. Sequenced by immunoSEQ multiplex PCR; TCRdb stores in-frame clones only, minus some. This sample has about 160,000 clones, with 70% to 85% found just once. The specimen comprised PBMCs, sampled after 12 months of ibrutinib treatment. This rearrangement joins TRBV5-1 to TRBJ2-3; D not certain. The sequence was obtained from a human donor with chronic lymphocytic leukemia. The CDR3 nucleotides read TGCGCCAGCAGCTCGACCGGGGATACGCAGTATTTT. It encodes CASSSTGDTQYF.